This T cell receptor (beta chain) derives from a study of CXCR3-negative and CXCR3-positive naive CD8 T cells. Germline lookup yields CDR1 MNHEY and CDR2 SVGAGI. There are 16 residues in the CDR3. Findings and caveats of the study: For naive cells, CXCR3-negative and CXCR3-positive subsets had similar TRBV-TRBJ usage; for memory cells, usage differed.

In the case of this clonotype: The target antigen is unknown.

UMI-labeled 5' RACE yielded the TRB cDNA libraries. Following a re-call of the 5' RACE reads, TCRdb has one entry per CDR3 protein and lacks DNA. Found here are approximately 49,000 distinct CDR3 sequences; the top ten clones hold approximately 16%. Sequenced sample: memory CD8+ T cells from blood. The clonotype originates from a human donor in good health. Some clones in this sample may be carry-over from other donors' samples. This chain joins TRBV6-5 and TRBJ1-3. CDR3 region: CASSYGDMSSGNTIYF.